The clone carrying this T cell receptor beta chain appeared many times. Its antigen is as yet unknown. This sample was included in a study of T cells in Graves' hyperthyroidism and ophthalmopathy. Researchers amplified the TCR beta CDR3 regions from RNA transcripts. HTBI primers drove first-round RT-PCR of the TCR CDR3. TCRdb re-derived calls from the multiplex PCR reads in MiXCR, one entry per CDR3 protein. The data hold about 290,000 distinct CDR3 sequences, with around 20% observed a single time. Study-wide results and limits: With a median lead of 6.5 months before onset, the model predicted ophthalmopathy.

This CDR3 has 14 amino acids. J was trimmed by 5 bases and V by 6 bases; bases with no gene match: 7. The germline CDR1 and CDR2 sequences are SGHAT and FQNNGV. The origin of this receptor is a man aged 50 to 59 with Graves' ophthalmopathy. Sequenced material: blood. The chain employs TRBV11-2 and TRBJ2-7, with 10 positions matching TRBD2. CDR3 DNA: TGTGCCAGCAGACCTAGCGGGAGCCGGAACGAGCAGTACTTC. Its translation: CASRPSGSRNEQYF.